The 8 T cell receptor beta chains listed next were all sequenced from one sample in a study of Ad26.COV2.S vaccination and SARS-CoV-2 variants. The method was immunoSEQ multiplex PCR; TCRdb's version includes in-frame clones alone and lacks a portion of them. The table shows more than 300,000 clones, with around 89% occurring only once. The treatment denotes: some 20 received Ad26.COV2.S at low or high dose, single or two shots; a few received placebo; per-sample allocation not given. Sample collection was performed on day 63 after the first vaccine or placebo injection. Here the sequenced sample was peripheral blood, taken in a trial of Ad26.COV2.S vaccine versus placebo. These TCRs come from a person aged 18 to 59 who received the Ad26.COV2.S COVID-19 vaccine or a placebo.

J is TRBJ1-1 and V is TRBV7-2; weak D call: TRBD1 (5 bases). Germline lookup yields CDR1 SGHTA and CDR2 FQGNSA. Trimming pared 5 bases from V and 5 bases from J, leaving 21 bases between. The CDR3 length is 16 residues. For the CDR3, the DNA is TGTGCCAGCAGCCCAAACAACGCCAGGGTGTCAACTGAAGCTTTCTTT. It encodes CASSPNNARVSTEAFF.

This chain joins TRBV2 and TRBJ2-7; 7 bases match TRBD1. Trimming cost V 6 bases and J 5 bases; bases outside gene matches: 13. In germline, CDR1 is SNHLY, CDR2 FYNNEI. This CDR3 is built from 15 residues. The CDR3 DNA reads TGTGCCAGCAGCTTAAGGCTAGGACAGGATGACGAGCAGTACTTC. The encoded protein is CASSLRLGQDDEQYF.

The chain recombines TRBV18 with TRBJ1-1; D is unresolved. The V gene's germline CDR1 is KGHSH and CDR2 LQKENI. This CDR3 has 15 residues. V gave up 6 bases and J gave up 1 base, with 15 bases separating them. The CDR3 DNA sequence: TGTGCCAGCTCGTCAGGAGGCGGCGGGAACACTGAAGCTTTCTTT. Encoded protein: CASSSGGGGNTEAFF.

The J gene is TRBJ2-5, the V gene TRBV7-3; D is possibly TRBD2 (6 bases). Germline loops: CDR1 SGHTA, CDR2 FQGTGA. The ends were cut back, 6 bases at V and 0 bases at J, with 14 bases in the middle. The CDR3 spans 15 residues. As DNA, the CDR3 is TGTGCCAGCAGTTTGACTAGAGGGCACCAAGAGACCCAGTACTTC. This codes for CASSLTRGHQETQYF.

V is TRBV6-5 and J is TRBJ1-5, with D uncertain. The CDR3 runs to 13 residues. V was shortened by 5 bases and J by 3 bases, with 8 bases between the two germline ends. The V gene's germline CDR1 is MNHEY and CDR2 SVGAGI. The CDR3, as DNA: TGTGCCAGCAGTCTGAATTACAATCAGCCCCAGCATTTT. Translation gives CASSLNYNQPQHF.

This chain uses TRBV9 with TRBJ2-3; 8 bases map to TRBD1. With 4 bases clipped from V and 2 bases from J, the junction kept 9 bases outside the gene matches. CDR3 size: 16 residues. In germline, CDR1 is SGDLS, CDR2 YYNGEE. This chain's CDR3 is CASSLRTGQITDTQYF. The CDR3 DNA reads TGTGCCAGCAGCTTACGGACAGGGCAAATCACAGATACGCAGTATTTT.

This clone was seen only once. The J gene is TRBJ1-5, the V gene TRBV19; TRBD1 matches 8 bases. The junction had 8 bases not matched to a gene; V was cut back by 8 bases and J by 5 bases. Germline V gene data show CDR1 as LNHDA and CDR2 as SQIVND (reference sequence). The CDR3 contains 14 residues. The CDR3 region is CASVNRGTHQPQHF. The CDR3 nucleotides read TGTGCCAGTGTCAACAGGGGGACCCATCAGCCCCAGCATTTT. Supplemented by reference TRBV19 and TRBJ1-5, the full variable domain reads DGGITQSPKYLFRKEGQNVTLSCEQNLNHDAMYWYRQDPGQGLRLIYYSQIVNDFQKGDIAEGYSVSREKKESFPLTVTSAQKNPTAFYLCASVNRGTHQPQHFGDGTRLSIL.

The chain couples TRBV9 to TRBJ2-2, with D perhaps assigned TRBD1 or TRBD2 (5 bases each). Germline V gene lookup returns CDR1 SGDLS and CDR2 YYNGEE. Trimming removed 4 bases from V and 5 bases from J, with 24 bases in between. The CDR3 is 18 amino acids. The CDR3 loop is CASSPLGTANFRTGELFF. The CDR3 DNA reads as TGTGCCAGCAGCCCGCTGGGGACGGCGAATTTTCGAACCGGGGAGCTGTTTTTT.